This T cell receptor (beta chain) stems from a study of regulatory T cells in long-lasting Graves disease. Time point given: newly diagnosed GD, antithyroid drugs for less than 3 months. Preparation of the TCR library used RNA extracted from PBMCs. American Thyroid Association guidelines were used to diagnose Graves' disease. Those enrolled as patients came out of an endocrinology department in Xi'an, China. The CDR3 totals 13 residues. The germline V gene encodes CDR1 DFQATT and CDR2 SNEGSKA (reference sequence). V lost 5 bases, J lost 7 bases, and 6 bases stayed unmatched. Arm-PCR of CDR3 regions with iRepertoire HTBI primers generated TCR beta libraries. TCRdb ran MiXCR on the multiplex PCR reads and lists one entry per CDR3 protein. In the table there are about 500,000 distinct CDR3 sequences, around 12% of which are singletons. This same sample was also taken into another study, of T cells in Graves' hyperthyroidism and ophthalmopathy.

This sample comprised peripheral blood mononuclear cells (PBMCs), obtained at new diagnosis, from a patient treated with antithyroid drugs. The chain is built from TRBV20-1 and TRBJ2-1; 9 nucleotides match TRBD2. This TCR was sampled from a woman younger than 45 with Graves disease. The CDR3, as DNA: TGCAGTGCTCCTCCTAGCGGGGTTAATGAGCAGTTCTTC. This sequence encodes CSAPPSGVNEQFF.